This TCR beta chain was sequenced for a study of cytomegalovirus exposure and HLA in healthy donors. Overall study findings and caveats: Common viral pathogens (according to a later analysis) appeared linked to several of the most significant clusters. The authors later found TCR association rates varying by HLA locus, with DRB1 most and HLA-C fewest.

13 Jbeta primers and 60 Vbeta primers were used for the PCR. Sequencing used immunoSEQ multiplex PCR; TCRdb keeps in-frame clones, though not all of them. This table lists just over 200,000 clones. On this clone itself: Its antigen is unidentified. The same CDR3 also results from other DNA sequences found in this sample.

V lost 1 base, J lost 2 bases, and 5 bases lay in between. The CDR3 length is 14 residues. From germline, CDR1 is SGHAT and CDR2 FQNNGV. The sequenced sample was PBMCs. V is TRBV11-2 and J is TRBJ2-2; D uncertain. The receptor was isolated from a girl aged 2-15 years in good health and CMV-seropositive. The CDR3 loop reads CASSLGPNTGELFF. CDR3 bases: TGTGCCAGCAGCTTAGGGCCAAACACCGGGGAGCTGTTTTTT.